A single sample gave rise to the 21 T cell receptor beta chains below, sequenced in a study of cytomegalovirus exposure and HLA in healthy donors. The study ran its PCR with 60 Vbeta and 13 Jbeta primers. Sequenced by immunoSEQ multiplex PCR; TCRdb stores in-frame clones only, minus some. The sample records some 150,000 clones, 55% to 80% being singletons. The sample comprised PBMCs. Receptors originate from a woman aged 40-49 years in good health and CMV-seronegative.

The chain is built from TRBV19 and TRBJ2-2, with 8 bases fitting TRBD1. With V trimmed by 7 bases and J by 6 bases, 10 bases remained unmatched. The CDR3 is 15 amino acids. CDR1 and CDR2 from the germline V gene are LNHDA and SQIVND (reference sequence). The CDR3 here is CASTADRGRAGELFF. Here the CDR3 DNA reads TGTGCCAGTACCGCTGACAGGGGAAGGGCCGGGGAGCTGTTTTTT.

The chain combines TRBV27 with TRBJ1-4; D remains ambiguous. The germline V gene encodes CDR1 MNHEY and CDR2 SMNVEV (reference sequence). The CDR3 totals 13 residues. Trimming removed 0 bases from V and 10 bases from J, with 9 bases in between. The CDR3 DNA follows: TGTGCCAGCAGTTTATCGTGGGCGGGAAAACTGTTTTTT. Its protein product is CASSLSWAGKLFF.

V usage is TRBV19 and J usage is TRBJ1-5; D gene ambiguous. V was trimmed by 7 bases and J by 6 bases, leaving 13 bases between them. The CDR3 contains 13 residues. Germline V gives CDR1 LNHDA, CDR2 SQIVND (reference sequence). CDR3 in DNA: TGTGCCAGTAAATTCGCGGGCGTTCAGCCCCAGCATTTT. Translating gives CASKFAGVQPQHF.

The chain is built from TRBV13 and TRBJ1-1; 7 bases are shared with TRBD1. The germline V gene has CDR1 PRHDT and CDR2 FYEKMQ (reference sequence). The junction had 5 bases not matched to a gene; V was cut back by 3 bases and J by 1 base. This CDR3 spans 15 amino acids. The CDR3 region is CASSFTGVQNTEAFF. DNA of the CDR3: TGTGCCAGCAGCTTCACAGGGGTTCAGAACACTGAAGCTTTCTTT.

The chain combines TRBV6-5 with TRBJ1-1; D call uncertain. V lost 7 bases, J lost 0 bases, and 9 bases lay in between. The CDR3 is made up of 13 amino acids. CDR1 is MNHEY and CDR2 is SVGAGI in the germline V gene. The CDR3 loop is CASTPSVNTEAFF. The DNA for the CDR3 is TGTGCCAGCACCCCTTCAGTGAACACTGAAGCTTTCTTT.

The chain recombines TRBV5-4 with TRBJ2-7; 7 bases fit TRBD1. The trim removed 1 base at V and 1 base at J, leaving 5 bases unmatched. In germline, CDR1 is SGHNT, CDR2 YYREEE (reference sequence). The CDR3 runs to 15 residues. Written as DNA, the CDR3 is TGTGCCAGCAGCTTGAACCTGGGACAGTCCTACGAGCAGTACTTC. This codes for CASSLNLGQSYEQYF.

The chain is built from TRBV5-1 and TRBJ2-7; D gene uncertain. Germline V gene data show CDR1 as SGHRS and CDR2 as YFSETQ. This CDR3 is built from 14 residues. V shed 0 bases and J shed 5 bases, with 12 bases lying between them. The CDR3 DNA reads TGCGCCAGCAGCTTGGGCACTAAGGTCCACGAGCAGTACTTC. Its translation is CASSLGTKVHEQYF.

The V and J genes are TRBV5-1 and TRBJ2-3, with D hard to call. There are 15 residues in the CDR3. The germline V and J ends were trimmed by 0 bases and 5 bases, with 13 bases remaining between them. The germline V gene encodes CDR1 SGHRS and CDR2 YFSETQ. CDR3 nucleotides: TGCGCCAGCAGCTTGGCAGGAACGTCAGAAGATACGCAGTATTTT. Translating it yields CASSLAGTSEDTQYF.

This clone was seen more than once but under ten times. This chain uses TRBV2 with TRBJ2-6; D gene ambiguous. V lost 4 bases and J 0 bases, leaving 10 bases between the germline ends. This CDR3 comprises 16 residues. The germline V gene has CDR1 SNHLY and CDR2 FYNNEI. DNA for the CDR3: TGTGCCAGCAGTGGACAAAGGCTCTCTGGGGCCAACGTCCTGACTTTC. As protein: CASSGQRLSGANVLTF. The full variable domain, its missing parts supplied by reference TRBV2 and TRBJ2-6, is EPEVTQTPSHQVTQMGQEVILRCVPISNHLYFYWYRQILGQKVEFLVSFYNNEISEKSEIFDDQFSVERPDGSNFTLKIRSTKLEDSAMYFCASSGQRLSGANVLTFGAGSRLTVL.

The chain combines TRBV7-9 with TRBJ1-1, with D perhaps TRBD1 (6 bases). CDR3 length: 14 amino acids. CDR1 and CDR2 from the germline V gene are SEHNR and FQNEAQ (reference sequence). Deletions cut 1 base from V and 6 bases from J, with 12 bases between. DNA for the CDR3: TGTGCCAGCAGCTTAGTTTCAGGGGCCCCTGAAGCTTTCTTT. This codes for CASSLVSGAPEAFF.

The chain carries TRBV10-3 and TRBJ1-1; 10 bases map to TRBD1. This CDR3 is built from 15 residues. Germline V gives CDR1 ENHRY, CDR2 SYGVKD. The V gene end was trimmed by 8 bases and the J gene end by 1 base; junction bases not matched to a gene: 7. CDR3 coding DNA: TGTGCCATCGCCGTTGGGACAGGGGCGAACACTGAAGCTTTCTTT. It encodes CAIAVGTGANTEAFF.

This clone was counted once. This chain links TRBV7-2 with TRBJ1-1, with D tentatively TRBD1 (5 bases). Trimming pared 2 bases from V and 4 bases from J, leaving 14 bases between. The CDR3 covers 15 residues. Per the germline V gene, CDR1 is SGHTA and CDR2 is FQGNSA. CDR3 protein: CASSLYEGRSTEAFF. The DNA for the CDR3 is TGTGCCAGCAGCTTATATGAGGGGAGGAGCACTGAAGCTTTCTTT. The full variable domain, rest sourced from reference TRBV7-2 and TRBJ1-1, is GAGVSQSPSNKVTEKGKDVELRCDPISGHTALYWYRQSLGQGLEFLIYFQGNSAPDKSGLPSDRFSAERTGGSVSTLTIQRTQQEDSAVYLCASSLYEGRSTEAFFGQGTRLTVV.

V gene TRBV11-2 combines with J gene TRBJ2-3; TRBD2 agrees at 16 bases. The CDR3 loop spans 19 amino acids. Unmatched junction bases numbered 8, after V lost 4 bases and J lost 1 base. Germline CDR1 is SGHAT and CDR2 is FQNNGV. The CDR3 sequence: CASSSGLAGGLLGTDTQYF. DNA for the CDR3: TGTGCCAGCAGCTCGGGACTAGCGGGGGGGCTGCTCGGCACAGATACGCAGTATTTT.

The count of this clone is one. V usage is TRBV7-2 and J usage is TRBJ2-3; weak D call: TRBD2 (5 bases). The germline V gene encodes CDR1 SGHTA and CDR2 FQGNSA. The CDR3 length is 16 residues. Trimming shortened V by 1 base and J by 2 bases, and 13 bases separated the two germline ends. The CDR3 coding sequence is TGTGCCAGCAGCTTAGAAGGCCGACTACTCACAGATACGCAGTATTTT. Translation: CASSLEGRLLTDTQYF.

This sequence joins TRBV7-2 and TRBJ2-3; TRBD1 might be the D (5 bases). The V gene lost 6 bases and the J gene lost 3 bases, with 13 bases spanning the gap. The CDR3 length is 14 residues. The germline CDR1 and CDR2 sequences are SGHTA and FQGNSA. The CDR3 bases are TGTGCCAGCAGTACTGCAGGGTGGACAGATACGCAGTATTTT. Translation gives CASSTAGWTDTQYF.

V and J are TRBV19 and TRBJ2-7; TRBD1 might be the D (6 bases). V dropped 6 bases and J dropped 5 bases, with 14 bases sitting between them. The germline gives CDR1 LNHDA, CDR2 SQIVND (reference sequence). The CDR3 length is 13 residues. CDR3 nucleotides: TGTGCCAGTAGGGCGACAGGATCCAACGAGCAGTACTTC. Protein sequence: CASRATGSNEQYF.

The chain carries TRBV10-3 and TRBJ1-3; D is uncertain. The germline CDR1 and CDR2 sequences are ENHRY and SYGVKD. The CDR3 runs to 12 residues. V lost 7 bases, J lost 4 bases, and 8 bases lay in between. As DNA, the CDR3 is TGTGCCATCACCGAGCCAGGAAACACCATATATTTT. Translation: CAITEPGNTIYF.

The chain couples TRBV4-1 to TRBJ1-1; TRBD1 aligns across 7 bases. The CDR3 has 15 amino acids. The ends lost 2 bases at V and 0 bases at J; junction bases unmatched: 3. Germline CDR1 MGHRA, CDR2 YSYEKL. In nucleotides, the CDR3 is TGCGCCAGCAGCCAACAGACAGGGCTGAACACTGAAGCTTTCTTT. It specifies CASSQQTGLNTEAFF.

This rearrangement joins TRBV4-1 to TRBJ1-4; 8 positions match TRBD1. V dropped 1 base and J dropped 8; count of bases not matched to a gene: 9. This CDR3 is 16 amino acids long. The germline gives CDR1 MGHRA, CDR2 YSYEKL. This CDR3 reads CASSQGTSGTGEKLFF. The CDR3 bases are TGCGCCAGCAGCCAAGGGACTTCCGGGACAGGCGAAAAACTGTTTTTT.

V and J are TRBV18 and TRBJ2-3; 8 positions agree with TRBD1. The CDR3 length is 18 residues. Per germline, CDR1 KGHSH and CDR2 LQKENI. V trimming: 1 base; J trimming: 0 bases; junction bases outside the gene matches: 9. The CDR3 protein is CASSPRPATGASTDTQYF. The CDR3 nucleotides read TGTGCCAGCTCACCACGTCCCGCGACAGGGGCGAGCACAGATACGCAGTATTTT.

This clone was seen only a few times. The chain has TRBV2 and TRBJ2-7; tentatively, D is TRBD1 (5 bases). Trimming removed 7 bases from V and 2 bases from J, with 15 bases in between. The CDR3 runs 14 residues. Germline V gene sequence: CDR1 SNHLY, CDR2 FYNNEI. The chain's CDR3 is CASIVTGTPYEQYF. CDR3 bases: TGTGCCAGCATCGTTACAGGAACTCCCTACGAGCAGTACTTC.